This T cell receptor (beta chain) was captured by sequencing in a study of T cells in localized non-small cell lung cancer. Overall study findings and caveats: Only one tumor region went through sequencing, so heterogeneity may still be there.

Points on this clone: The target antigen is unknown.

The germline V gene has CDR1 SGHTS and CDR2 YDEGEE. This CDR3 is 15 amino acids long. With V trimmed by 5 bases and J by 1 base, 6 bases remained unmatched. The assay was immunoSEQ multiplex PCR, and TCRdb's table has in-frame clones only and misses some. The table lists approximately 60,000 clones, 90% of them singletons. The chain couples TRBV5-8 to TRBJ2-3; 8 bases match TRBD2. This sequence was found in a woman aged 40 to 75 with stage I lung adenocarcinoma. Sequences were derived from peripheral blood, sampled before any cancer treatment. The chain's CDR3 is CASSFGGVGTDTQYF. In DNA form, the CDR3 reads TGTGCCAGCAGTTTCGGGGGGGTCGGCACAGATACGCAGTATTTT.